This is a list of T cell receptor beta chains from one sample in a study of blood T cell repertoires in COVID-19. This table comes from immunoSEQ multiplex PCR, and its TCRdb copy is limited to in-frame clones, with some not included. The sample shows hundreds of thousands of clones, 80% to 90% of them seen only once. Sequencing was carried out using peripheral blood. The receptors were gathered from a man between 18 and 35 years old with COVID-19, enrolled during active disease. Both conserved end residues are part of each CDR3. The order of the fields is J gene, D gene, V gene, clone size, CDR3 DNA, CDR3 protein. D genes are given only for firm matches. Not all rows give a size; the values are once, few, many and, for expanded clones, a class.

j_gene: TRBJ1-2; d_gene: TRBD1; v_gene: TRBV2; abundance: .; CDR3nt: TGTGCCAGCAGCGAAAGGGACAGGGACGTAGGCTACACCTTC; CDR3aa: CASSERDRDVGYTF
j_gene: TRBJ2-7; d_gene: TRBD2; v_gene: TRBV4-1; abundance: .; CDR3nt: TGCGCCAGCAGTCCTGTTTCGTCACTAGCGGGAGGGCCCTCGTACGAGCAGTACTTC; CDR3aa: CASSPVSSLAGGPSYEQYF
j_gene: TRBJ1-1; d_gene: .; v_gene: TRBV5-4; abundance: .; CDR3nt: TGTGCCAGCAGTTTACAGGCGATCACTGAAGCTTTCTTT; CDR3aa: CASSLQAITEAFF
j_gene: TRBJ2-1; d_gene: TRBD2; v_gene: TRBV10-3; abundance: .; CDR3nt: TGTGCCATCACTAGCGGGCAATACAATGAGCAGTTCTTC; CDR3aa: CAITSGQYNEQFF
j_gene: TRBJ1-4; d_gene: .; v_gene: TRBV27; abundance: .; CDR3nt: TGTGCCAGCAGCGGGACTCCTTCCGGGGGAAAACTGTTTTTT; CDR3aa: CASSGTPSGGKLFF
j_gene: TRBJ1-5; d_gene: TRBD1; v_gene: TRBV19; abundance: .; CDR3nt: TGTGCCAGTAGCGGACAGGGAGGTCAGCCCCAGCATTTT; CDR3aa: CASSGQGGQPQHF
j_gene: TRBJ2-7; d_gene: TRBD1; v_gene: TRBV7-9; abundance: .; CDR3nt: TGTGCCAGCAGCCAAGGACAGGCGTCGCAGTACTTC; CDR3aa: CASSQGQASQYF
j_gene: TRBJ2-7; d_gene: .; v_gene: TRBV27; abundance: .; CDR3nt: TGTGCCGCCTCTCACGGACACACCTACGAGCAGTACTTC; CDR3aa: CAASHGHTYEQYF
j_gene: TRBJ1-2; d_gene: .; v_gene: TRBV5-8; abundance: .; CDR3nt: TGTGCCAGCAGCTCCGGACCAGGGTTGAGGGGCTACACCTTC; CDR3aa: CASSSGPGLRGYTF
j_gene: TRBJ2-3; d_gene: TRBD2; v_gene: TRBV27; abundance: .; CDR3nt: TGTGCCAGCGGACACGAGCGGGGGACCACAGATACGCAGTATTTT; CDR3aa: CASGHERGTTDTQYF
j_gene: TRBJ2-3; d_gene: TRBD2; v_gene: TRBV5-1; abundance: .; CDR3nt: TGCGCCAGCAGCAGCGGGGGAGGGGATACGCAGTATTTT; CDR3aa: CASSSGGGDTQYF
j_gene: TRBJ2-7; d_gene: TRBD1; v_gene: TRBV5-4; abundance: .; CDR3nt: TGTGCCAGCAGCCAGGGACAGGGGGCTGGAGTCTACGAGCAGTACTTC; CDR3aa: CASSQGQGAGVYEQYF
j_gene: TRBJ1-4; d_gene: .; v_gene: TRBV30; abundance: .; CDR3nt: TGTGCCTGGAGTTCCCTGGGGGGTGAAAAACTGTTTTTT; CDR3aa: CAWSSLGGEKLFF
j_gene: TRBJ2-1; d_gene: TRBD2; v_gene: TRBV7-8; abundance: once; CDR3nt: TGTGCCAGCAGCGCCTGGACTAGCAGGAATGAGCAGTTCTTC; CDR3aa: CASSAWTSRNEQFF
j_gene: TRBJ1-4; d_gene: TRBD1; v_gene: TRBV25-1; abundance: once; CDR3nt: TGTGCCAGCAGTGATACGGGACAGGGTTCGGAAAAACTGTTTTTT; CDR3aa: CASSDTGQGSEKLFF
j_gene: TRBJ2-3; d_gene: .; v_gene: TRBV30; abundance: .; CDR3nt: TGTGCCTGGAGTTCACATCAGGGTGCAGATACGCAGTATTTT; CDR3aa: CAWSSHQGADTQYF
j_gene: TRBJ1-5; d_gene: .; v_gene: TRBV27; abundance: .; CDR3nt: TGTGCCAGCAGTTTATTTGGCCAAGGCAATCAGCCCCAGCATTTT; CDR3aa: CASSLFGQGNQPQHF
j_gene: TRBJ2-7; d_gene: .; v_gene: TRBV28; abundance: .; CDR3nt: TGTGCCAGCACCGATACCACAGGCGAGCAGTACTTC; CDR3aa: CASTDTTGEQYF
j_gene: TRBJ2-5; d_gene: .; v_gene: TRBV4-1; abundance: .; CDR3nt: TGCGCCAGCAGAGGGGCAGACCTACGGGAGACCCAGTACTTC; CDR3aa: CASRGADLRETQYF